The present T cell receptor (beta chain) was sequenced within a study of T cells in Graves' hyperthyroidism and ophthalmopathy. Study overall: Peripheral blood specimens were obtained at initial diagnosis, prior to any treatment.

With V trimmed by 4 bases and J by 0 bases, 3 bases remained unmatched. Germline V lookup: CDR1 SGHDT, CDR2 YYEEEE. The CDR3 is 14 residues long. Amplification of TCR beta CDR3 regions was performed using RNA transcripts as template. The study used the HTBI primer set for a first-round RT-PCR of the TCR CDR3. TCRdb re-called the multiplex PCR reads through MiXCR, storing one row per CDR3 protein. Seen here are fewer than 200,000 distinct CDR3 sequences, 9.4% observed once, and the top ten hold around 20%. Any patient presenting with uncontrolled infection, other autoimmune disease, pregnancy or lactation was left out. Sampled blood dates from first hyperthyroidism diagnosis, and it precedes any ophthalmopathy symptoms. PBMCs came from 10 ml fresh peripheral blood. This clonotype occurred a few times.

This chain links TRBV5-6 with TRBJ1-2, with TRBD1 identical over 7 bases. This TCR was sampled from a woman in her late teens or twenties with Graves' hyperthyroidism that later progressed to Graves' ophthalmopathy. Sequencing was carried out using blood. CDR3 DNA sequence: TGTGCCAGCAGCCGGGACAGACCTAACTATGGCTACACCTTC. Translated: CASSRDRPNYGYTF.